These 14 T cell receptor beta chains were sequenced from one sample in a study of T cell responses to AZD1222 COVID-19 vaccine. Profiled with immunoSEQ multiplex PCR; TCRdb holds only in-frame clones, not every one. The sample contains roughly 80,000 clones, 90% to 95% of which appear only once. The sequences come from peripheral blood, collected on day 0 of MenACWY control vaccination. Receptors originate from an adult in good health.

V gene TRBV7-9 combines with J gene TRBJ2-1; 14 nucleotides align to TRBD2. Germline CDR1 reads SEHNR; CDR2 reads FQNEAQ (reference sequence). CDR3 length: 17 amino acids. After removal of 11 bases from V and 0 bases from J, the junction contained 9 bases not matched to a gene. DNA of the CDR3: TGTGCCGGGGAGACTAGCGGGAGGGTCGGCTCCTACAATGAGCAGTTCTTC. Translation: CAGETSGRVGSYNEQFF.

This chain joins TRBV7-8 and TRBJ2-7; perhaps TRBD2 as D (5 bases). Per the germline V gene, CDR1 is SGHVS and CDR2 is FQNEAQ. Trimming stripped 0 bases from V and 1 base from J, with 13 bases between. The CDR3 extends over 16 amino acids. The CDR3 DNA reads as TGTGCCAGCAGCTTAGCCCGTTGGGAGCCTTCCTACGAGCAGTACTTC. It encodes CASSLARWEPSYEQYF.

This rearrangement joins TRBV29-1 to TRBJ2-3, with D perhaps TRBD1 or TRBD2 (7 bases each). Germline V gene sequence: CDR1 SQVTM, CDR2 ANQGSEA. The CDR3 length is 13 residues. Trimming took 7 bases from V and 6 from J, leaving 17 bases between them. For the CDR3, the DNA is TGCAGCGGTAGCAGGGGGAGGGGCGATACGCAGTATTTT. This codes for CSGSRGRGDTQYF.

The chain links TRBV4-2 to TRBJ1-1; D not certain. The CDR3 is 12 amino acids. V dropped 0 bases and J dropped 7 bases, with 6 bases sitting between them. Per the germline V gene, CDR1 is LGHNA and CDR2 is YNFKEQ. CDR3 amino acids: CASSQDRDEAFF. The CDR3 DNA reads TGTGCCAGCAGCCAAGATAGGGATGAAGCTTTCTTT.

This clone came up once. In DNA form, the CDR3 reads TGCGCCAGCAGCCAAAGATTGGGGGGAAGCAATCAGCCCCAGCATTTT. Amino acid sequence: CASSQRLGGSNQPQHF. The rearrangement uses TRBV4-1 and TRBJ1-5, with D perhaps TRBD1 (5 bases). CDR1 and CDR2 from the germline V gene are MGHRA and YSYEKL. The CDR3 spans 16 residues. The V end was cut by 2 bases, the J end by 1 base, with 12 bases between.

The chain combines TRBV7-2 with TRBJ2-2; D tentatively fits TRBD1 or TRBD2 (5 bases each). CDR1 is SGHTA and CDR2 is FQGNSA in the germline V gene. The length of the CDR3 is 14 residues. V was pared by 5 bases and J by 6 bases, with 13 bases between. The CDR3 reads CASSVTGPSGELFF. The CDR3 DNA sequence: TGTGCCAGCAGCGTCACGGGGCCCTCCGGGGAGCTGTTTTTT.

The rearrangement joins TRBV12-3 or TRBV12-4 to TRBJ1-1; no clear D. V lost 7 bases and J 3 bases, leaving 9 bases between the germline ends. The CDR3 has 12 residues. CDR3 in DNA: TGTGCCAGCACTCGCGGGGACACTGAAGCTTTCTTT. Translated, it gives CASTRGDTEAFF.

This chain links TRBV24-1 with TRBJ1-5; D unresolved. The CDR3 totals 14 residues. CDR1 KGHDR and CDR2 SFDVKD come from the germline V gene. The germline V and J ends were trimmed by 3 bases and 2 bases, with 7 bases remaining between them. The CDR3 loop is CATSDNRGNQPQHF. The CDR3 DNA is TGTGCCACCAGTGATAACAGAGGCAATCAGCCCCAGCATTTT.

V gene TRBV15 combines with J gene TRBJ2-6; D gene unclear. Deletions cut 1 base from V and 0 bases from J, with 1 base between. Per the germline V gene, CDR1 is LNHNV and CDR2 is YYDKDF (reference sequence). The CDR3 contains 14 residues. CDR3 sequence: CATSRASGANVLTF. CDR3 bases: TGTGCCACCAGCAGAGCCTCTGGGGCCAACGTCCTGACTTTC.

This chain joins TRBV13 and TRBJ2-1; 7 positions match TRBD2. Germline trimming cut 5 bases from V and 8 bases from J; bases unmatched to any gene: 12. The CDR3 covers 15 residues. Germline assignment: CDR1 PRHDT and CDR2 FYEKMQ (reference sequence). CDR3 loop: CASSRRGEGRDEQFF. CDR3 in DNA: TGTGCCAGCAGCCGCCGGGGGGAGGGCCGTGATGAGCAGTTCTTC. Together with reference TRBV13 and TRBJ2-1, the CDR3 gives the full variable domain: AAGVIQSPRHLIKEKRETATLKCYPIPRHDTVYWYQQGPGQDPQFLISFYEKMQSDKGSIPDRFSAQQFSDYHSELNMSSLELGDSALYFCASSRRGEGRDEQFFGPGTRLTVL.

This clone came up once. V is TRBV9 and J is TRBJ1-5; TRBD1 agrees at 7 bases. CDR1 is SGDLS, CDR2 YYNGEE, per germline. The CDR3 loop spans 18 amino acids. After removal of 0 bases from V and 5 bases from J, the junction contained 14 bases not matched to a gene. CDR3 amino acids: CASSVGGKGTEEDQPQHF. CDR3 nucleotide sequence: TGTGCCAGCAGCGTAGGTGGGAAAGGGACAGAGGAGGATCAGCCCCAGCATTTT.

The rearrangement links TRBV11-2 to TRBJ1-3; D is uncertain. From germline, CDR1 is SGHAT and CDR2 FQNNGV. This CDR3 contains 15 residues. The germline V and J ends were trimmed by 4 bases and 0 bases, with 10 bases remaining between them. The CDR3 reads CASSSTKGSGNTIYF. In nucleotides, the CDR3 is TGTGCCAGCAGCTCAACCAAGGGCTCTGGAAACACCATATATTTT.

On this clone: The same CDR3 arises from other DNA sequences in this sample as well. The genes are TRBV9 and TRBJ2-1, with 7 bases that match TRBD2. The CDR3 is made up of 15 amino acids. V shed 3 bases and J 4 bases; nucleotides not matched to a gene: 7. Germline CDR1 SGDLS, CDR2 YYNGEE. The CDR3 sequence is CASSEGGRGYNEQFF. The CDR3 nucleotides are TGTGCCAGCAGCGAAGGCGGGAGAGGGTACAATGAGCAGTTCTTC.

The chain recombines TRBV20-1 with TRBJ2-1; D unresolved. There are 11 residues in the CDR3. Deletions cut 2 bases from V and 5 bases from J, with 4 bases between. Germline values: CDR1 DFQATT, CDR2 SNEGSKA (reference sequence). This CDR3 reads CSARSDNEQFF. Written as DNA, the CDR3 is TGCAGTGCTAGATCGGACAATGAGCAGTTCTTC.